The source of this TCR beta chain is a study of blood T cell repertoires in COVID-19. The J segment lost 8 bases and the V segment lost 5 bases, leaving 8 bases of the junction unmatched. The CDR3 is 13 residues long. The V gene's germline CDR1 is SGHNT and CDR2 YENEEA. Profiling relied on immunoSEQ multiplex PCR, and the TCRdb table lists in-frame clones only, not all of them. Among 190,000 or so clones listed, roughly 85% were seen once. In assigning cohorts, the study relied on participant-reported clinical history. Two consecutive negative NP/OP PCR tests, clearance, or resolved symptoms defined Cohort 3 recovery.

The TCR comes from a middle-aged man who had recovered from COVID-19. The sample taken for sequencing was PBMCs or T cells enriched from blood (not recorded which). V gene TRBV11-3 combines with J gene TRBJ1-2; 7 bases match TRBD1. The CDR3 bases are TGTGCCAGCAGCCGGACAGGTGTCCCAGGCTACACCTTC. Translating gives CASSRTGVPGYTF. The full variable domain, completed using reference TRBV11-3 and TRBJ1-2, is EAGVVQSPRYKIIEKKQPVAFWCNPISGHNTLYWYLQNLGQGPELLIRYENEEAVDDSQLPKDRFSAERLKGVDSTLKIQPAELGDSAVYLCASSRTGVPGYTFGSGTRLTVV.